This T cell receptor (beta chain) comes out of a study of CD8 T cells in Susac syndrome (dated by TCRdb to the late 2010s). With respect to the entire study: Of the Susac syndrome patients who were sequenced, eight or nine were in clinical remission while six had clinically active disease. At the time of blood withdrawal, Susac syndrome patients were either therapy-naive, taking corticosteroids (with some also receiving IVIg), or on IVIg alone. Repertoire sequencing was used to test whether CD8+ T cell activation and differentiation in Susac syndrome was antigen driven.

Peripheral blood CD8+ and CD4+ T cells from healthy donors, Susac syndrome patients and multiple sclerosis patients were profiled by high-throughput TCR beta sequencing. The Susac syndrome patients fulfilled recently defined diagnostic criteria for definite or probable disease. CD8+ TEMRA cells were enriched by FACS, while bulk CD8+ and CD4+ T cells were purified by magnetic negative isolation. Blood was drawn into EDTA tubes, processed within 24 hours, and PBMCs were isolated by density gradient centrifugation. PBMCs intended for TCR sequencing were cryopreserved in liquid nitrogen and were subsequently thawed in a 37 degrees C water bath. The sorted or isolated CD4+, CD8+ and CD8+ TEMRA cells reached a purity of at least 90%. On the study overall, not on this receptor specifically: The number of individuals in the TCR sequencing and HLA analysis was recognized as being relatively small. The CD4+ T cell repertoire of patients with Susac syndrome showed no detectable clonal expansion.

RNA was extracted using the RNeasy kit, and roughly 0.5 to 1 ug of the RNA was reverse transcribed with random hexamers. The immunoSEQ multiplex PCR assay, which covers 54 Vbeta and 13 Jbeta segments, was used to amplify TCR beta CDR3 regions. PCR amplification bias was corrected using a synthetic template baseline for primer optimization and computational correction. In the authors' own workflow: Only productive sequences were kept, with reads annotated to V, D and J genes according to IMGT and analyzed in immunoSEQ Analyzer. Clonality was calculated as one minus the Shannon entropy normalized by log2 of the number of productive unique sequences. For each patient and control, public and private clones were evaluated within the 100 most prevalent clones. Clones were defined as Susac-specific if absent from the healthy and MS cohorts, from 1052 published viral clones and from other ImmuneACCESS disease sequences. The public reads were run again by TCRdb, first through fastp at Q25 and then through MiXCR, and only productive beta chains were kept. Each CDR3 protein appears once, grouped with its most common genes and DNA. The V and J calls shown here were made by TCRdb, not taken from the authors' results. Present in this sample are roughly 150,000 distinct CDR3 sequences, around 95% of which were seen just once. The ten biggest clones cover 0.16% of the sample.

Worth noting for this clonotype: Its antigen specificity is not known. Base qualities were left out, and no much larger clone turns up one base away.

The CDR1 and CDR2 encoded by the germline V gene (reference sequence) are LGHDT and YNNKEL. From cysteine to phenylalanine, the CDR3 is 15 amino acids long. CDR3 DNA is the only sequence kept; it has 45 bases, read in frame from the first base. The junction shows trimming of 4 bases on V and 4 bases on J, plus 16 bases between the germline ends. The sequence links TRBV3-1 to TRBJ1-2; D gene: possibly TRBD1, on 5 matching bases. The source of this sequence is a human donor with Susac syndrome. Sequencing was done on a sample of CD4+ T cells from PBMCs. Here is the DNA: TGTGCCAGCAGCCCGACAGACCCCTTAGGCTATGGCTACACCTTC. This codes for CASSPTDPLGYGYTF.